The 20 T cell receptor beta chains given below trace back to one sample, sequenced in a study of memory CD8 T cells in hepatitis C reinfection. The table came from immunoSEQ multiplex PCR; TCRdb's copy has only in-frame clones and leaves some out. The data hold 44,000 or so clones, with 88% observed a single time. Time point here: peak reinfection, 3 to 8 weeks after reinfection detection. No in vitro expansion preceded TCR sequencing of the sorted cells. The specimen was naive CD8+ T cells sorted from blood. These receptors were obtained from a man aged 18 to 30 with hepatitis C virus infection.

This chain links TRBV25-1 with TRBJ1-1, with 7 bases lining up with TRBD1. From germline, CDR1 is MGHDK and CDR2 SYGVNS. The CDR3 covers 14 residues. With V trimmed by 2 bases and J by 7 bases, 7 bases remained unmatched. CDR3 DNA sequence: TGTGCCAGCAGTGAACCTACTACAGGGGATGAAGCTTTCTTT. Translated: CASSEPTTGDEAFF.

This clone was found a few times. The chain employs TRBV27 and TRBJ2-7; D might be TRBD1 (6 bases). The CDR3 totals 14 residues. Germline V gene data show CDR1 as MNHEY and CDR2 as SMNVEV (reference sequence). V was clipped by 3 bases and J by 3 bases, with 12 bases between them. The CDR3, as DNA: TGTGCCAGCAGTTTCACGAGGACAGACTACGAGCAGTACTTC. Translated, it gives CASSFTRTDYEQYF.

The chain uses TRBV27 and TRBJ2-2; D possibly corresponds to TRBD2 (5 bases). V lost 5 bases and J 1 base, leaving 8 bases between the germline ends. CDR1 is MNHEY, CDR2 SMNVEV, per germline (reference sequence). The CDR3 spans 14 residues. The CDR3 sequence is CASSTGLNTGELFF. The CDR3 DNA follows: TGTGCCAGCAGTACCGGACTGAACACCGGGGAGCTGTTTTTT.

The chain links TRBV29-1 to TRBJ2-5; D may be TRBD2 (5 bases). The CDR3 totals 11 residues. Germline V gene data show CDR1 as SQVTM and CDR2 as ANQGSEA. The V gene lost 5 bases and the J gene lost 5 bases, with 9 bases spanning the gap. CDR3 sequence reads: CSVSGFETQYF. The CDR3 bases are TGCAGCGTTTCGGGATTTGAGACCCAGTACTTC.

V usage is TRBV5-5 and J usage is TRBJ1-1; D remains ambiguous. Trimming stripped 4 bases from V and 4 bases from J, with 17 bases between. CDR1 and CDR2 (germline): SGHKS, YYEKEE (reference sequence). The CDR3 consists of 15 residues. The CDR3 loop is CASSHDEGLGTEAFF. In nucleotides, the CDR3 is TGTGCCAGCAGCCACGACGAGGGCTTGGGCACTGAAGCTTTCTTT.

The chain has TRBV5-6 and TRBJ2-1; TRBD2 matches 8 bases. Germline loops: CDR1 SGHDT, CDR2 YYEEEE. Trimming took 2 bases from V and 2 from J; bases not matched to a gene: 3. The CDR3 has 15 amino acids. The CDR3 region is CASSFSGAAYNEQFF. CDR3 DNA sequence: TGTGCCAGCAGCTTTAGCGGGGCAGCCTACAATGAGCAGTTCTTC.

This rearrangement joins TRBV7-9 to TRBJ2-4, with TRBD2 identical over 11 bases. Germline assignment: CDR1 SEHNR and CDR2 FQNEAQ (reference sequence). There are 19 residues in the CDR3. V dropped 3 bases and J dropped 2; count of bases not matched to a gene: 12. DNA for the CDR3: TGTGCCAGCAGCTTCGTATTAGCGGGAGGGCCGGGGTCCAAAAACATTCAGTACTTC. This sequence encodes CASSFVLAGGPGSKNIQYF.

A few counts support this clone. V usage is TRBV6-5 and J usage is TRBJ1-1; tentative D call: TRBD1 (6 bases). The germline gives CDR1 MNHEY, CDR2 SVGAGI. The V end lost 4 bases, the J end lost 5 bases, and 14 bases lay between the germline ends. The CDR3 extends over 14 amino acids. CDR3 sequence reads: CASSSTGINTEAFF. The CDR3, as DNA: TGTGCCAGCAGTTCGACAGGTATAAATACTGAAGCTTTCTTT.

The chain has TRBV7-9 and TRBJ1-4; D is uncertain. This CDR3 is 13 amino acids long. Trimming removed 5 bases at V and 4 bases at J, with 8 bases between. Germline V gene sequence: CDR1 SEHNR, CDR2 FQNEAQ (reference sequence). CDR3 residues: CASSPGDNEKLFF. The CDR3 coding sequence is TGTGCCAGCAGCCCCGGGGATAATGAAAAACTGTTTTTT.

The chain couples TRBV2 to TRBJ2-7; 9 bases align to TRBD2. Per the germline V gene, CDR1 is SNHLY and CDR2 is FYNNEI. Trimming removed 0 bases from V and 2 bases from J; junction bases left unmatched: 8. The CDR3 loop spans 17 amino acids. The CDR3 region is CASSEAGATSGTYEQYF. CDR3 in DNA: TGTGCCAGCAGTGAAGCAGGGGCGACTAGCGGCACCTACGAGCAGTACTTC.

Here the CDR3 DNA reads TGCAGCGTCCGATACACCGGGACAGTCACCAATGAGCAGTTCTTC. It yields the protein CSVRYTGTVTNEQFF. V and J are TRBV29-1 and TRBJ2-1; 7 bases fit TRBD1. The CDR3 has 15 residues. V lost 6 bases to trimming and J lost 6 bases; unmatched junction nucleotides: 14. Germline CDR1 is SQVTM and CDR2 is ANQGSEA.

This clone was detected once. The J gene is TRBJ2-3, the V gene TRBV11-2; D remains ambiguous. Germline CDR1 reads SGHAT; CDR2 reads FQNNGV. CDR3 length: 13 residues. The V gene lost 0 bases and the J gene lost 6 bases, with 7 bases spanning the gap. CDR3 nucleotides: TGTGCCAGCAGCTTAGACGCAGGCGATACGCAGTATTTT. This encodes CASSLDAGDTQYF.

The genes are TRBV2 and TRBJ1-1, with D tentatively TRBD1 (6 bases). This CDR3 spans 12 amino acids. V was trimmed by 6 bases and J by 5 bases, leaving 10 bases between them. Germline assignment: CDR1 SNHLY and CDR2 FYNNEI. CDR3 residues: CASSGQTTEAFF. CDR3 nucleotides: TGTGCCAGCAGCGGACAGACTACTGAAGCTTTCTTT.

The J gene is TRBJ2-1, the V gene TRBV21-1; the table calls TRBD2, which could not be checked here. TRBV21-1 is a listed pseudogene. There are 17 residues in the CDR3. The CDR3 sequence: CASSRPERGRANNEQFF. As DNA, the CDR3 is TGTGCCAGCAGCCGGCCGGAGAGGGGGAGGGCCAACAATGAGCAGTTCTTC.

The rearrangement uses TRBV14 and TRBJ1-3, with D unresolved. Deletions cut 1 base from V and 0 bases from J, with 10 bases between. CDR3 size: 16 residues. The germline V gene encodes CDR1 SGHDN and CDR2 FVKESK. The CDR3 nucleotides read TGTGCCAGCAGCCAAGCCGGGGAGGACTCTGGAAACACCATATATTTT. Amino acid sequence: CASSQAGEDSGNTIYF.

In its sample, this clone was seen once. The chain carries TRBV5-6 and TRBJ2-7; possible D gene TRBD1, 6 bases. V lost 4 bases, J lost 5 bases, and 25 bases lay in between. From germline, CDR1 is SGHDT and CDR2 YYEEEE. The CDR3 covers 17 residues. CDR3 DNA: TGTGCCAGCAGCCTAAACCTAGGGGGTAAAGAATTCCACGAGCAGTACTTC. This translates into CASSLNLGGKEFHEQYF.

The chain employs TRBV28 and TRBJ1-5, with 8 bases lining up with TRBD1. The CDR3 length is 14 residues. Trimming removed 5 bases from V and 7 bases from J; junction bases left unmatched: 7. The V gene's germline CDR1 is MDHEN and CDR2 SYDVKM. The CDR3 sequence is CASSPDRGGQPQHF. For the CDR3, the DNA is TGTGCCAGCAGTCCCGACAGGGGAGGGCAGCCCCAGCATTTT.

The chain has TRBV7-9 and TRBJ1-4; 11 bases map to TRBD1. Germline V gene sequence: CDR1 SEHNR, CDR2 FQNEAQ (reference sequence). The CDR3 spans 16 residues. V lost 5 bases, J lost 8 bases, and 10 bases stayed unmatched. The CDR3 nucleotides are TGTGCCAGCAGCCCCCGGGCGGGGACAGGGGGAGAAAAACTGTTTTTT. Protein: CASSPRAGTGGEKLFF.

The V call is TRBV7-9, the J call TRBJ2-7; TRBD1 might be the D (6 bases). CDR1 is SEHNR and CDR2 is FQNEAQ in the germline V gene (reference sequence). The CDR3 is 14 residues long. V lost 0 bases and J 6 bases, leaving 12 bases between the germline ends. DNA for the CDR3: TGTGCCAGCAGCTTAGCCGAACAGGGCCCCGAGCAGTACTTC. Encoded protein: CASSLAEQGPEQYF.

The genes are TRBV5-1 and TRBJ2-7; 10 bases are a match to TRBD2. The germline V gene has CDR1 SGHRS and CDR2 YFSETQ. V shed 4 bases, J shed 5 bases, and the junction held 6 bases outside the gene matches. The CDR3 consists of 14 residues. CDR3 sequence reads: CASSPGTSADEQYF. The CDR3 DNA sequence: TGCGCCAGCAGCCCCGGGACTAGCGCGGACGAGCAGTACTTC.